This record looks at one T cell receptor (beta chain) sequence and its context. Its antigen remains undetermined. The input lacks base qualities; no much larger clone sits a single base away. The data were obtained in a study of blood T cell repertoires in COVID-19 (dated by TCRdb to 2018 to 2020). Study-level background: Collaborator samples came from the United States, Italy and Spain and covered acute and convalescent phases of COVID-19. The prospective study material was composed of cDNA or gDNA derived from T cells, B-cell-depleted T cells, or PBMCs. Deeply sampled blood TCRbeta repertoires from subjects exposed to, actively infected with, or recovered from COVID-19 were included in the dataset. A freely available public database, intended as a resource for researchers studying the immune response to SARS-CoV-2, is where the repertoires were released. The samples were drawn from two sources: the first 160 participants of the ongoing ImmuneRACE study, and 950 to 1,500 subjects contributed by 6 global collaborators. The sample metadata nearly always contained a de-identified subject ID, COVID-19 status, age in years and sex. Where available, HLA class I and class II types were taken from metadata supplied by the sample provider and were not determined by assay-based typing.

TCRbeta CDR3 regions were amplified from genomic DNA using the immunoSEQ Assay, a bias-controlled multiplex PCR. As for the original processing: Within the assay, amplification of reference gene primers was used to estimate how many nucleated cells each sample contained. To quantify the absolute abundance of each unique TCRbeta CDR3 rearrangement, sequence reads were collapsed and filtered. For each sample, productive Simpson clonality was calculated by taking the square root of Simpson's diversity index across productive rearrangements. TCRdb obtained this table from immuneACCESS and retained in-frame rearrangements with V and J assigned. These tables miss some clones; where compared with another copy, unresolved V genes account for less than half of the shortfall, and the remainder is unexplained. From that table come the V and J calls and clone size; the DNA was used to work out D and trimming. The sample yields some 390,000 clones; about 89% were counted once. Of the sample, roughly 2% is held by the ten largest clones.

Study-level results and caveats: The quantity of clinical and demographic metadata differed by source and by participant and was supplied without curation.

At one collaborating source in Seattle, patients were enrolled during active infection and were followed longitudinally through the course of disease. Each collaborating institution followed its own protocols to collect whole blood in K2EDTA tubes. For TCRbeta analysis, collaborators shipped samples as frozen whole blood, isolated PBMCs, or DNA extracted from either of those sample types. Trimming costs V 5 bases and J 5 bases, and their ends lie 15 bases apart. From the cysteine up to the phenylalanine, the CDR3 has a length of 15 residues. Of the read, only the CDR3 DNA is kept; its 45 bases are in frame from base 1. The germline V gene (reference sequence) specifies LNHDA as CDR1 and SQIVND as CDR2.

Sequencing used peripheral blood. This receptor was identified in a woman aged 60-70 years with COVID-19, enrolled during active disease. This chain joins TRBV19 to TRBJ2-2, and possibly TRBD1, on 5 matching bases. The CDR3 in this case is CASSSTSRVTGELFF. The DNA reads as follows: TGTGCCAGTAGTTCGACCTCCAGGGTAACCGGGGAGCTGTTTTTT.